The present TCR beta chain was sequenced within a study of blood T cell repertoires in COVID-19. V shed 5 bases and J shed 0 bases, with 11 bases lying between them. This CDR3 is 15 amino acids long. Germline V gene data show CDR1 as SGHTA and CDR2 as FQGNSA. This clone appeared a single time. Original data processing: By means of reference gene primer amplification, nucleated cell counts were estimated. The method was immunoSEQ multiplex PCR; TCRdb's version includes in-frame clones alone and lacks a portion of them. V and J calls and clone size are given by that table; D and trimming were obtained from the DNA. The sample records just over 150,000 clones, around 83% being singletons.

This chain links TRBV7-2 with TRBJ1-5; the D gene is possibly TRBD1 (5 bases). Sequencing was done on a sample of peripheral blood. This TCR was recovered from a woman between 50 and 59 years old with acute or convalescent COVID-19. The CDR3 DNA is TGTGCCAGCAGCACCGGGGGGACTAGCAATCAGCCCCAGCATTTT. It codes for CASSTGGTSNQPQHF.